This TCR beta chain was identified during a study of T-cell reconstitution after alpha-beta-depleted transplantation in children. Study findings and constraints: Several hundred rapidly expanded clones from non-depleted graft cells reportedly supplied alpha-beta T cells about two months post-transplant. TCRbeta diversity was high at day 60 in some patients (a result of surviving recipient T cells and thymic progenitors). T-cell counts and diversity were attributed mostly to newly produced T cells one year after transplant.

Unique molecular identifiers were built into the TCRbeta library. TCRdb reprocessed the PCR reads via MiXCR and lists one record per CDR3 protein. The data show about 900,000 distinct CDR3 sequences, roughly 29% seen once. Trimming removed 3 bases at V and 4 bases at J, with 9 bases between. The CDR3 is made up of 12 amino acids. The germline V gene has CDR1 SQVTM and CDR2 ANQGSEA. There are a few counts of this clonotype. The antigen remains undetermined. The TCR was taken from a boy younger than two who had a stem cell transplant for SCID, so the T cells may come from the graft donor. This specimen was PBMCs, mostly from graft donor cells, taken 360 days after TCRalphabeta/CD19-depleted stem cell transplant. This chain connects TRBV29-1 to TRBJ2-5; D not resolved. CDR3 residues: CSVETAVETQYF. The CDR3 DNA follows: TGCAGCGTTGAGACGGCGGTAGAGACCCAGTACTTC. The full variable domain, rest sourced from reference TRBV29-1 and TRBJ2-5, is SAVISQKPSRDICQRGTSLTIQCQVDSQVTMMFWYRQQPGQSLTLIATANQGSEATYESGFVIDKFPISRPNLTFSTLTVSNMSPEDSSIYLCSVETAVETQYFGPGTRLLVL.